These 10 T cell receptor beta chains came from one sample sequenced in a study of blood T cell repertoires in COVID-19. Sequencing used immunoSEQ multiplex PCR; TCRdb keeps in-frame clones, though not all of them. The table shows about 150,000 clones, with about 80% occurring only once. Sequenced sample: peripheral blood. Receptor source: a man aged 70-80 years with active or convalescent COVID-19.

The gene calls are TRBV6-5 and TRBJ2-7; 8 nucleotides align to TRBD2. The junction had 3 bases not matched to a gene; V was cut back by 2 bases and J by 0 bases. The CDR3 totals 15 residues. CDR1 and CDR2 (germline): MNHEY, SVGAGI. CDR3 nucleotides: TGTGCCAGCAGTTACCCGAGCGGGAGCTCCTACGAGCAGTACTTC. It codes for CASSYPSGSSYEQYF.

This chain connects TRBV19 to TRBJ1-6; D unclear. Trimming took 7 bases from V and 8 from J, leaving 21 bases between them. Germline CDR1 and CDR2: LNHDA and SQIVND (reference sequence). The CDR3 is made up of 16 amino acids. CDR3 coding DNA: TGTGCCAGTACTCGAGGGAGGTGGGTGCAAGATTCACCCCTCCACTTT. This codes for CASTRGRWVQDSPLHF.

The rearrangement links TRBV7-9 to TRBJ2-6; TRBD1 agrees at 8 bases. Germline V CDR1 and CDR2: SEHNR, FQNEAQ (reference sequence). The CDR3 runs to 17 residues. The J segment lost 2 bases and the V segment lost 4 bases, leaving 7 bases of the junction unmatched. The CDR3 DNA sequence: TGTGCCAGCAGCTCAGGACAGGGTTTAACTGGGGCCAACGTCCTGACTTTC. This encodes CASSSGQGLTGANVLTF.

The rearrangement links TRBV28 to TRBJ1-1; TRBD1 matches at 7 bases. The germline CDR1 and CDR2 sequences are MDHEN and SYDVKM. CDR3 length: 13 residues. V lost 6 bases and J lost 3; bases outside the gene matches: 4. The CDR3 DNA follows: TGTGCCAGCAGCCCGGGACAGTACACTGAAGCTTTCTTT. Its translation is CASSPGQYTEAFF. Drawing the rest from reference TRBV28 and TRBJ1-1, the complete variable domain is DVKVTQSSRYLVKRTGEKVFLECVQDMDHENMFWYRQDPGLGLRLIYFSYDVKMKEKGDIPEGYSVSREKKERFSLILESASTNQTSMYLCASSPGQYTEAFFGQGTRLTVV.

This clone was found a few times. The chain joins TRBV6-6 to TRBJ1-6, with 7 bases matching TRBD1. CDR1 and CDR2 from the germline V gene are MNHNY and SVGAGI (reference sequence). CDR3 length: 15 residues. Trimming cost V 2 bases and J 5 bases; bases outside gene matches: 3. This CDR3 reads CASSYPTGNNSPLHF. CDR3 bases: TGTGCCAGCAGTTACCCGACAGGGAATAATTCACCCCTCCACTTT.

This clone was detected only a few times. The rearrangement links TRBV3-1 (or the pseudogene TRBV3-2) to TRBJ2-7; 7 bases align to TRBD1. Germline trimming cut 0 bases from V and 2 bases from J; bases unmatched to any gene: 10. The length of the CDR3 is 17 residues. Germline V gene lookup returns CDR1 LGHDT and CDR2 YNNKEL (reference sequence). CDR3 protein: CASSQDRGQKGTYEQYF. The CDR3 nucleotides read TGTGCCAGCAGCCAAGATAGGGGACAGAAGGGGACCTACGAGCAGTACTTC.

This clone showed up just a few times. The genes are TRBV4-3 and TRBJ1-1, with a tentative D call TRBD1 (5 bases). CDR1 and CDR2 (germline): LGHNA, YSLEER. CDR3 length: 16 amino acids. Trimming removed 3 bases at V and 0 bases at J, with 14 bases between. CDR3 in DNA: TGCGCCAGCAGCCAGTATACGGGGGAATTGAACACTGAAGCTTTCTTT. Protein product: CASSQYTGELNTEAFF.

The CDR3 DNA sequence: TGTGCCAGCAGCTTGACAAATAGCAATCAGCCCCAGCATTTT. It encodes CASSLTNSNQPQHF. This chain links TRBV7-2 with TRBJ1-5; D not resolved. The CDR3 covers 14 residues. Germline V gene lookup returns CDR1 SGHTA and CDR2 FQGNSA. V lost 3 bases, J lost 0 bases, and 6 bases lay in between.

This clone was detected ten times or more. CDR3 nucleotides: TGTGCCAGCAGCCGAACCGGGACTAGCGGGGGGATCGAGCAGTACTTC. This sequence encodes CASSRTGTSGGIEQYF. The rearrangement links TRBV7-6 to TRBJ2-7, with TRBD2 matching over 15 bases. J gave up 6 bases and V 5 bases, and 8 bases lay outside the gene matches. The CDR3 extends over 16 amino acids. The germline V gene encodes CDR1 SGHVS and CDR2 FNYEAQ.

The chain combines TRBV5-1 with TRBJ1-1; a weak D match, TRBD1 (6 bases). Trimming stripped 5 bases from V and 4 bases from J, with 18 bases between. This CDR3 comprises 15 residues. From germline, CDR1 is SGHRS and CDR2 YFSETQ. The CDR3 nucleotides read TGCGCCAGCAGTTTAGCAGGGGCCCTGGGCACTGAAGCTTTCTTT. Protein sequence: CASSLAGALGTEAFF.